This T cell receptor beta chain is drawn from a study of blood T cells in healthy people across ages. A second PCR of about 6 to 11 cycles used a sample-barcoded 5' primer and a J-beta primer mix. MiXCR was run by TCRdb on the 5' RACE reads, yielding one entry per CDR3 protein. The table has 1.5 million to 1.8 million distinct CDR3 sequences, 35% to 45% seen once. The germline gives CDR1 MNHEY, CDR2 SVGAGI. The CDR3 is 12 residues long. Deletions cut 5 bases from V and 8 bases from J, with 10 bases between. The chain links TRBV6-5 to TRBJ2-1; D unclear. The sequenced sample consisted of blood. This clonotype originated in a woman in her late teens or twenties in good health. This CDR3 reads CASSDPADEQFF. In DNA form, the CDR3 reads TGTGCCAGCAGTGACCCGGCGGATGAGCAGTTCTTC.